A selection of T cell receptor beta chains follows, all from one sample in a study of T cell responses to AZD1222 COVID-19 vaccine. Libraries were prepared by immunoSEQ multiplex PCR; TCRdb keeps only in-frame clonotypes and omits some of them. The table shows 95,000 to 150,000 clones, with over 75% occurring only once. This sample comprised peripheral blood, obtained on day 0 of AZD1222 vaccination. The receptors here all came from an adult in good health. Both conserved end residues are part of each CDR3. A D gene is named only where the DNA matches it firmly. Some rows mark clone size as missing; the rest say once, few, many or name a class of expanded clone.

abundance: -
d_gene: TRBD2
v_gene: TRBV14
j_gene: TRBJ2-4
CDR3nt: TGTGCCAGCAGCACCGGACTAGCGAACATTCAGTACTTC
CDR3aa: CASSTGLANIQYF

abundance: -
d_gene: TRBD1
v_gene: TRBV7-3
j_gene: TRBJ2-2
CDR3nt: TGTGCCAGCAGCTCCCAAGGACAGGGTTTAGGGGAGCTGTTTTTT
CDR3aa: CASSSQGQGLGELFF

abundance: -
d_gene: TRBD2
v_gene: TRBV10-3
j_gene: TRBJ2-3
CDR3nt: TGTGCCACCGCGGTCGGGGGGAGCACAGATACGCAGTATTTT
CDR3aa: CATAVGGSTDTQYF

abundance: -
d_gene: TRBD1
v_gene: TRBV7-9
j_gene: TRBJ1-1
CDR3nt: TGTGCCAGCAGCGTCGACAGGGGGCGGAGGTTGCCTGAAGCTTTCTTT
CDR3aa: CASSVDRGRRLPEAFF

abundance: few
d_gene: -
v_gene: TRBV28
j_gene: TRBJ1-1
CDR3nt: TGTGCCAGCACTCAACAGGGACTGAACACTGAAGCTTTCTTT
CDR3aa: CASTQQGLNTEAFF

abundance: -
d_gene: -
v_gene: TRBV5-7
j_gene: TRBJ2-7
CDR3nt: TGTGCCAGCCTTCAAACAGGGACCGAGCAGTACTTC
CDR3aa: CASLQTGTEQYF

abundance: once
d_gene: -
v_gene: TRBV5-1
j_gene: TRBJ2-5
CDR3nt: TGCGCCAGCAGGAGTAGCTTGGGACAAGAGACCCAGTACTTC
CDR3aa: CASRSSLGQETQYF

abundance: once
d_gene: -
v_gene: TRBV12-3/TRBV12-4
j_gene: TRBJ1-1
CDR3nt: TGTGCCAGCAGTTTCCAGGGGACTGAAGCTTTCTTT
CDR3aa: CASSFQGTEAFF

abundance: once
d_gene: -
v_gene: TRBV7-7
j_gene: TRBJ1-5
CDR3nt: TGTGCCAGCCGCCCTCCCCACCCCTTTAGCAATCAGCCCCAGCATTTT
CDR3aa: CASRPPHPFSNQPQHF

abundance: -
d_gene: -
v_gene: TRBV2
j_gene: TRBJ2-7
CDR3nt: TGTGCCAGCAGTATTAAGGCTTACGAGCAGTACTTC
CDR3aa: CASSIKAYEQYF

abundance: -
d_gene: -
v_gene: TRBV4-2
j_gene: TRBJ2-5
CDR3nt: TGTGCCAGCAGCCCGTGGGTTGGGGCGGGTGAGACCCAGTACTTC
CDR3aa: CASSPWVGAGETQYF

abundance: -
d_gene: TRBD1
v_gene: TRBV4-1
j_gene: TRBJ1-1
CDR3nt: TGCGCCAGCAGCCAAGCGACAGGGGGCCCGCGGACTGAAGCTTTCTTT
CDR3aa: CASSQATGGPRTEAFF

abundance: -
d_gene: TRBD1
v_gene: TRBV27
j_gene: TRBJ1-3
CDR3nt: TGTGACGTCACAGGGGTTGGAAACACCATATATTTT
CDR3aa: CDVTGVGNTIYF

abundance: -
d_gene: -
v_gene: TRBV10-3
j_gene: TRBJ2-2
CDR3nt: TGTGCCATCAGTGAGTCGGGGGGCGACGACACCGGGGAGCTGTTTTTT
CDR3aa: CAISESGGDDTGELFF

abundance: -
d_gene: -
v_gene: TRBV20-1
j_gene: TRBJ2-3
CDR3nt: TGCAGTGCTAGTCCGGCGGGGCATGGCACAGATACGCAGTATTTT
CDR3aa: CSASPAGHGTDTQYF